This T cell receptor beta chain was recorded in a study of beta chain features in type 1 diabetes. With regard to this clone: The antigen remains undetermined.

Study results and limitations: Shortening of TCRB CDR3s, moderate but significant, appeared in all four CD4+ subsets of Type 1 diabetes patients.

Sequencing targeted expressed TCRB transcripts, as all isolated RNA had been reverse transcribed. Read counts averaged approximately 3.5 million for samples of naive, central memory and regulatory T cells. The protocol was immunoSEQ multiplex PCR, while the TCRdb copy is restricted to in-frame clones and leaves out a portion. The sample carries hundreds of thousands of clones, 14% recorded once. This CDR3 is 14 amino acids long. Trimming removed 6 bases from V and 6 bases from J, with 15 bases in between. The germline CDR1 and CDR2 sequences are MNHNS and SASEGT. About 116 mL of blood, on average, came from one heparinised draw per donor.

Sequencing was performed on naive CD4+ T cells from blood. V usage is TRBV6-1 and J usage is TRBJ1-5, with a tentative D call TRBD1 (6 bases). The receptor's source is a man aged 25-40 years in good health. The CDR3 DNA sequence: TGTGCCAGCAGAGAGGGGGTTGCAATTCAGCCCCAGCATTTT. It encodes CASREGVAIQPQHF.